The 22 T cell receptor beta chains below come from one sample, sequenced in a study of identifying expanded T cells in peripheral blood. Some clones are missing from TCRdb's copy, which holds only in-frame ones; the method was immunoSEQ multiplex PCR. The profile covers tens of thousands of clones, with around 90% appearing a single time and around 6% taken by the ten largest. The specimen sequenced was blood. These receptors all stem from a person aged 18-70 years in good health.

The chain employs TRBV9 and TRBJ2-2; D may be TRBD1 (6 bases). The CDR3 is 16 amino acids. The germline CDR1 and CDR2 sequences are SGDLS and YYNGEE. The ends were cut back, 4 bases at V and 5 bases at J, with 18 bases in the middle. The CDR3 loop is CASSPTGTLPTGELFF. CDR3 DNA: TGTGCCAGCAGCCCGACCGGGACACTTCCAACCGGGGAGCTGTTTTTT.

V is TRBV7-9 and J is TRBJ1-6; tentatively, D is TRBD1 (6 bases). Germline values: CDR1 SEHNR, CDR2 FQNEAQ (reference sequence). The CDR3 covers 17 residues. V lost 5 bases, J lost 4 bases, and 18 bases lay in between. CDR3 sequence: CASSPTGRETYNSPLHF. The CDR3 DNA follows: TGTGCCAGCAGCCCAACAGGGAGGGAAACATATAATTCACCCCTCCACTTT.

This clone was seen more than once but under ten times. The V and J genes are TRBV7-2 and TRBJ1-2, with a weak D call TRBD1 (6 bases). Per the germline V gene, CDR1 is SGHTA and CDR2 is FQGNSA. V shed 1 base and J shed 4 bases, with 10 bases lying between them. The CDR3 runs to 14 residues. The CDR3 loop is CASSLGTAFYGYTF. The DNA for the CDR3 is TGTGCCAGCAGCTTAGGGACAGCCTTCTATGGCTACACCTTC.

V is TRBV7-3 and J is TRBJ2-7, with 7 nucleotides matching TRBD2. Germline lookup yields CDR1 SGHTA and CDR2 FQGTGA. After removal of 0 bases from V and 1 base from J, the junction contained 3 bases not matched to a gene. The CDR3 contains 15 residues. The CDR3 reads CASSLTAGESYEQYF. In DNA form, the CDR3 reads TGTGCCAGCAGCTTAACGGCGGGAGAGTCCTACGAGCAGTACTTC.

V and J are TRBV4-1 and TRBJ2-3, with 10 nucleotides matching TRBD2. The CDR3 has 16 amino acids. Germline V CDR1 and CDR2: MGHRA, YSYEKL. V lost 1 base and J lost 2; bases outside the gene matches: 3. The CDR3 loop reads CASSQGTSGFTDTQYF. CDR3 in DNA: TGCGCCAGCAGCCAAGGGACTAGCGGATTCACAGATACGCAGTATTTT.

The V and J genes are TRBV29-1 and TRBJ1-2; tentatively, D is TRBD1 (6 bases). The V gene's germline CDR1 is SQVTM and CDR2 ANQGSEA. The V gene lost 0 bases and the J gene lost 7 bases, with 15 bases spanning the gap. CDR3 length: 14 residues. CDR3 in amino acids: CSVEDERGAGGYTF. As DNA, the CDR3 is TGCAGCGTTGAAGATGAGAGGGGGGCGGGTGGCTACACCTTC.

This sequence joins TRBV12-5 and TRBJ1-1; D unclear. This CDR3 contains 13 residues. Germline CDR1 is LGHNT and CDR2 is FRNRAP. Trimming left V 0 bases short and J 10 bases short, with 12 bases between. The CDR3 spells CASGLVGHSGAFF. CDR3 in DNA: TGTGCTAGTGGTTTGGTAGGGCACTCAGGAGCTTTCTTT.

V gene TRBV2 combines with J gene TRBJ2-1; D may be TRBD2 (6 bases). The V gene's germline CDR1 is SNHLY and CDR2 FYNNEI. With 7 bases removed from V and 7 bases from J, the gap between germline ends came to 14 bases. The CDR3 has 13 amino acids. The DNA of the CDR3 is TGTGCCAGCATCCTGAATGGGGGGAATGAGCAGTTCTTC. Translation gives CASILNGGNEQFF. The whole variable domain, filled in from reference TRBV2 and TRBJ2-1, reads EPEVTQTPSHQVTQMGQEVILRCVPISNHLYFYWYRQILGQKVEFLVSFYNNEISEKSEIFDDQFSVERPDGSNFTLKIRSTKLEDSAMYFCASILNGGNEQFFGPGTRLTVL.

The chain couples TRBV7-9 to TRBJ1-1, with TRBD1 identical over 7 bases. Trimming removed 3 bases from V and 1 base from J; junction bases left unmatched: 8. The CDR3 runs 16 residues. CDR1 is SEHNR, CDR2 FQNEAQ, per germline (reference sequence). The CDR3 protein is CASSFRDSAWNTEAFF. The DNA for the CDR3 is TGTGCCAGCAGCTTCCGGGACAGCGCATGGAACACTGAAGCTTTCTTT.

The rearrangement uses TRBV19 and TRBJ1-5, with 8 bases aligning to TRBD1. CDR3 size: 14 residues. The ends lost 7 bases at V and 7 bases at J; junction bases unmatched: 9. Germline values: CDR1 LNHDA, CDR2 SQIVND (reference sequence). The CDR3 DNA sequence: TGTGCCAGTACCCGGACAGGGCGGGAACAGCCCCAGCATTTT. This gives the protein CASTRTGREQPQHF.

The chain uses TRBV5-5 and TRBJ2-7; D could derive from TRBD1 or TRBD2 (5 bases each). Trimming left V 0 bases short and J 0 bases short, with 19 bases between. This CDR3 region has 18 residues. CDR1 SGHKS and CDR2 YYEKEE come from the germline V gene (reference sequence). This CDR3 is CASSLAAYPGPFSYEQYF. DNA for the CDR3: TGTGCCAGCAGCTTGGCAGCCTATCCGGGACCTTTCTCCTACGAGCAGTACTTC.

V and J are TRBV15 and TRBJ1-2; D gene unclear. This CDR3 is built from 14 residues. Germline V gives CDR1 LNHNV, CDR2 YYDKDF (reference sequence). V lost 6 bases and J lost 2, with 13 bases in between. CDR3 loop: CATRRNSGNYGYTF. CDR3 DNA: TGTGCCACCAGACGGAATAGCGGAAACTATGGCTACACCTTC.

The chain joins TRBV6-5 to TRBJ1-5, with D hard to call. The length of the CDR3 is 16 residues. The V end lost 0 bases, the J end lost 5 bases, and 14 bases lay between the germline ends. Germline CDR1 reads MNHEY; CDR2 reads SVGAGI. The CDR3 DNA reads TGTGCCAGCAGTTACTCGTATGGGATGGGCGATCAGCCCCAGCATTTT. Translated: CASSYSYGMGDQPQHF.

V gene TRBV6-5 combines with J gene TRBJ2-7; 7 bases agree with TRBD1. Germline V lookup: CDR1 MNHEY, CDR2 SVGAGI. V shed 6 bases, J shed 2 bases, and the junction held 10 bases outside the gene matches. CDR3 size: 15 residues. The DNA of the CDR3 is TGTGCCAGCAGCCCACAGACAGGGTCTCCCTACGAGCAGTACTTC. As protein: CASSPQTGSPYEQYF.

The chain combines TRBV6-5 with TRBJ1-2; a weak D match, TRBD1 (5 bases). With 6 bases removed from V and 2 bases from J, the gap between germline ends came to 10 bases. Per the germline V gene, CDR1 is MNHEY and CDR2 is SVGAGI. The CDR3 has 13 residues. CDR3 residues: CASSPQGNYGYTF. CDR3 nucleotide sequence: TGTGCCAGCAGCCCCCAGGGAAACTATGGCTACACCTTC.

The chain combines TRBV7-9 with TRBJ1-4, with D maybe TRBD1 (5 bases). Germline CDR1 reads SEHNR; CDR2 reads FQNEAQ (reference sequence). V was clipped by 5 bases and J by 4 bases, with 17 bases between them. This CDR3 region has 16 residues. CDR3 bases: TGTGCCAGCAGCCCCGGGTCTTCGGGGGGTAATGAAAAACTGTTTTTT. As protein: CASSPGSSGGNEKLFF.

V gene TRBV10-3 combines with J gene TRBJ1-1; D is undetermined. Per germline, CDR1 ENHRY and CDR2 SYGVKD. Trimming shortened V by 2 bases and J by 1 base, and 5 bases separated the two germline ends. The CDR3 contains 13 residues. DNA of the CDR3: TGTGCCATCAGTGAGACGGGGAACACTGAAGCTTTCTTT. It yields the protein CAISETGNTEAFF.

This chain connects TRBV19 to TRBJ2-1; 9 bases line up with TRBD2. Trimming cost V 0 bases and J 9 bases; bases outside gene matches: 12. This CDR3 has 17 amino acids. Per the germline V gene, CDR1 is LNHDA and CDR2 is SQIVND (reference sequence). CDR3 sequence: CASSIDIGGRADSEQFF. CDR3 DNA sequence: TGTGCCAGTAGTATAGATATCGGCGGGAGGGCCGATAGTGAGCAGTTCTTC.

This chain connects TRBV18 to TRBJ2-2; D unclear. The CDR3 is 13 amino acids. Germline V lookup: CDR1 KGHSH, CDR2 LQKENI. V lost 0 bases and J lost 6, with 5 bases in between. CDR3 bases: TGTGCCAGCTCACCACCGGTCTCCGGGGAGCTGTTTTTT. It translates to CASSPPVSGELFF. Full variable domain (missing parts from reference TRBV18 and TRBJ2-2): NAGVMQNPRHLVRRRGQEARLRCSPMKGHSHVYWYRQLPEEGLKFMVYLQKENIIDESGMPKERFSAEFPKEGPSILRIQQVVRGDSAAYFCASSPPVSGELFFGEGSRLTVL.

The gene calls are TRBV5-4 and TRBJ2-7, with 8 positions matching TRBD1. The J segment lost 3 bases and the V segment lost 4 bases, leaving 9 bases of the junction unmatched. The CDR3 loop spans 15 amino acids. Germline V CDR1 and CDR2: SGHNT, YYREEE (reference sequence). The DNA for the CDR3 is TGTGCCAGCAGCACAGGGACAGGCCAATTCTACGAGCAGTACTTC. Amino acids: CASSTGTGQFYEQYF.

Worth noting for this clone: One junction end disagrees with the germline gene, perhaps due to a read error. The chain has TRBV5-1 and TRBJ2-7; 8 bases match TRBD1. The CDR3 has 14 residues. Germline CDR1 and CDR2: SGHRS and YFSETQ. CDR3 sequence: CASSLGLMAGGPSF. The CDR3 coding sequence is TGCGCCAGCAGCTTGGGCCTCATGGCAGGGGGCCCATCTTTC.

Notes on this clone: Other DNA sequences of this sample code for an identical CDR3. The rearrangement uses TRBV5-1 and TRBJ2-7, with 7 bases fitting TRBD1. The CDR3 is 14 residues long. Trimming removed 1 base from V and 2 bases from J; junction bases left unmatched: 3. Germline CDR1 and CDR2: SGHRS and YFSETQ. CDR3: CASSLRQGTYEQYF. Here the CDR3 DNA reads TGCGCCAGCAGCTTGAGACAGGGTACCTACGAGCAGTACTTC.